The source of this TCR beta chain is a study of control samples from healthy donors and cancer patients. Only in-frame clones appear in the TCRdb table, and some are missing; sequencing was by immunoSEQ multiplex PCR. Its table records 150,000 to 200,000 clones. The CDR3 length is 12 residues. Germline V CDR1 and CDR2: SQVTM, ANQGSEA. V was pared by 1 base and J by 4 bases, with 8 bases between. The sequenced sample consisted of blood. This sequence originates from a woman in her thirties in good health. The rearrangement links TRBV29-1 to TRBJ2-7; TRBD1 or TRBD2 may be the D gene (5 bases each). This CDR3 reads CSVEGGGYEQYF. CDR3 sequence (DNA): TGCAGCGTTGAAGGGGGCGGGTACGAGCAGTACTTC.